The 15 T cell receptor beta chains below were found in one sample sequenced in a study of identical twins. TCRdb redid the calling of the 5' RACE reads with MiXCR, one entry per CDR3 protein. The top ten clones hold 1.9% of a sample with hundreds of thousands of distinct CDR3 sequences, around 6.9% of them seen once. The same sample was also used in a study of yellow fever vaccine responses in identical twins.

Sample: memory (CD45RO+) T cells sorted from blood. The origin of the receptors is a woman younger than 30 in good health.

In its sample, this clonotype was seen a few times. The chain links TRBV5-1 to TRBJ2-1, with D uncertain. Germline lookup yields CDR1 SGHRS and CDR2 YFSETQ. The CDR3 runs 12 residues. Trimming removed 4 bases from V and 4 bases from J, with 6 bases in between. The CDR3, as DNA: TGCGCCAGCAGCGATCAGTACAATGAGCAGTTCTTC. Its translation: CASSDQYNEQFF.

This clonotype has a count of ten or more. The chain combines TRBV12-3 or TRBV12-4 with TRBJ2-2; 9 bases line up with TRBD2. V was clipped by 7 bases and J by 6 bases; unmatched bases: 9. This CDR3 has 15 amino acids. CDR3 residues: CASMRGLAGPGELFF. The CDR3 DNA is TGTGCCAGCATGAGAGGGCTAGCGGGGCCCGGGGAGCTGTTTTTT.

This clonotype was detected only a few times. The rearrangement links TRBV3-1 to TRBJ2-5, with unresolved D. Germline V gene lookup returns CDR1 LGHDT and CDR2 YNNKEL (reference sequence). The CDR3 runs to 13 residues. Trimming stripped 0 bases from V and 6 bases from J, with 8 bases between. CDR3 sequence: CASSQDDAKTQYF. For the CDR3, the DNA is TGTGCCAGCAGCCAAGACGATGCAAAGACCCAGTACTTC.

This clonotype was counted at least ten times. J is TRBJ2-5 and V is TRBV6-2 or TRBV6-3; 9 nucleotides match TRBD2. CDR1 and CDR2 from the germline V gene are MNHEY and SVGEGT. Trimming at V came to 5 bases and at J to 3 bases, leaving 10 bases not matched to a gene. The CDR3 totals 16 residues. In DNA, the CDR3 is TGTGCCAGCAGTCCTCAGGTAGCGGGAGAGAAAGAGACCCAGTACTTC. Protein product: CASSPQVAGEKETQYF.

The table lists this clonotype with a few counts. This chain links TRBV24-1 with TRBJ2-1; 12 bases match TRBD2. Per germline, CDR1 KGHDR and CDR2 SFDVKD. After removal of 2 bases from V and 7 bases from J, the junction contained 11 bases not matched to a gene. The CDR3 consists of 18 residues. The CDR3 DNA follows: TGTGCCACCAGTGATTCTTTAGCCCACGGACTAGCGGGAAATGAGCAGTTCTTC. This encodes CATSDSLAHGLAGNEQFF.

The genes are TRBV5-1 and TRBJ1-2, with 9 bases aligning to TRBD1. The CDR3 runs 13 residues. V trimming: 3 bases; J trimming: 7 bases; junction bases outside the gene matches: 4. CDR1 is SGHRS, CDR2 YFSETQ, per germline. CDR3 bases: TGCGCCAGCAGCTGGACAGGGGATAGTGGCTACACCTTC. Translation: CASSWTGDSGYTF.

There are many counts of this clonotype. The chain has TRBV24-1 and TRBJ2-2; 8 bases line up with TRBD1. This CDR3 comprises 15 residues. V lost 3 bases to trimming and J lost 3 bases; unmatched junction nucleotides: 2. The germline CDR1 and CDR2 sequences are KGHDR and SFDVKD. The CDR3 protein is CATSDQDRDTGELFF. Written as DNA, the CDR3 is TGTGCCACCAGTGATCAGGACAGGGACACCGGGGAGCTGTTTTTT.

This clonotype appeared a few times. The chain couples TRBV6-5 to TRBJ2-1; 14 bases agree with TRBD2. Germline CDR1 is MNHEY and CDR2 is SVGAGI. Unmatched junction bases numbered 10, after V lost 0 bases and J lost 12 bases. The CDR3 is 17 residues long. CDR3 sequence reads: CASSYSIPGLAGEGQFF. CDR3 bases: TGTGCCAGCAGTTACTCGATCCCGGGACTAGCGGGGGAAGGGCAGTTCTTC.

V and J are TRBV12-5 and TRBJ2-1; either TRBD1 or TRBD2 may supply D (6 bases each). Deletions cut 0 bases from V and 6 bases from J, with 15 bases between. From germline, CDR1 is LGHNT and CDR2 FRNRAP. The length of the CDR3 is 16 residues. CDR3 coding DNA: TGTGCTAGTGGTTTGGTATGGGGGGCCGACCTCAATGAGCAGTTCTTC. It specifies CASGLVWGADLNEQFF. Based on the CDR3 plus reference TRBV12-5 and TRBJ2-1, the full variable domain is DARVTQTPRHKVTEMGQEVTMRCQPILGHNTVFWYRQTMMQGLELLAYFRNRAPLDDSGMPKDRFSAEMPDATLATLKIQPSEPRDSAVYFCASGLVWGADLNEQFFGPGTRLTVL.

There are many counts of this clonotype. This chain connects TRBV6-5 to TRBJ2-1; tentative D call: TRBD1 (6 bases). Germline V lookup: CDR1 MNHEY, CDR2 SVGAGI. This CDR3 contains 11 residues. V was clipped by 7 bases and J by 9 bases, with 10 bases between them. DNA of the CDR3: TGTGCCAGCATAGGGGGAGTTGAGCAGTTCTTC. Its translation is CASIGGVEQFF.

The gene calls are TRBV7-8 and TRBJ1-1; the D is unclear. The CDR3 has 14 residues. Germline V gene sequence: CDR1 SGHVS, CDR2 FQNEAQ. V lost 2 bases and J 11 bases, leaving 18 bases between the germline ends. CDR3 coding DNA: TGTGCCAGCAGCTTAAGGGAGATAGGAAGTGTGGCTTTCTTT. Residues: CASSLREIGSVAFF.

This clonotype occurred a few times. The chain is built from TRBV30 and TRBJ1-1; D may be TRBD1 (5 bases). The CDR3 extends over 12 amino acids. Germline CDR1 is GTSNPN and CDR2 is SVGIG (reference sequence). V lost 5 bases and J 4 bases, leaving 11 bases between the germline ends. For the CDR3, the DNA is TGTGCCTGGGACCAGGGAATCACTGAAGCTTTCTTT. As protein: CAWDQGITEAFF.

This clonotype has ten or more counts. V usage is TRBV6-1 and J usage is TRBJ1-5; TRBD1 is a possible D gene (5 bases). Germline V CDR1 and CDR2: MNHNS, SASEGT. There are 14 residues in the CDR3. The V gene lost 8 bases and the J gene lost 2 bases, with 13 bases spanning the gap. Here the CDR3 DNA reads TGTGCCAGCTCAGGAGGGGCGGGCAATCAGCCCCAGCATTTT. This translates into CASSGGAGNQPQHF.

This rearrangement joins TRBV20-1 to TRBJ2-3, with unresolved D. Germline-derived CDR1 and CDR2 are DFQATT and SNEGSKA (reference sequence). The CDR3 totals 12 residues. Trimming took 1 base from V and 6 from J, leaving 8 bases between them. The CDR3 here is CSARVSADTQYF. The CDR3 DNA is TGCAGTGCTAGAGTTTCGGCTGATACGCAGTATTTT.

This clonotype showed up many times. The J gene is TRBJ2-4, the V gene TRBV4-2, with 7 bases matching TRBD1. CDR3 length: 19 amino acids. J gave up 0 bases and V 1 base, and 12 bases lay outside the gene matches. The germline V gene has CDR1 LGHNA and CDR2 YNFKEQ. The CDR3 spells CASSQADRVGALAKNIQYF. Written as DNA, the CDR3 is TGTGCCAGCAGCCAAGCAGACAGGGTGGGGGCCTTAGCCAAAAACATTCAGTACTTC.